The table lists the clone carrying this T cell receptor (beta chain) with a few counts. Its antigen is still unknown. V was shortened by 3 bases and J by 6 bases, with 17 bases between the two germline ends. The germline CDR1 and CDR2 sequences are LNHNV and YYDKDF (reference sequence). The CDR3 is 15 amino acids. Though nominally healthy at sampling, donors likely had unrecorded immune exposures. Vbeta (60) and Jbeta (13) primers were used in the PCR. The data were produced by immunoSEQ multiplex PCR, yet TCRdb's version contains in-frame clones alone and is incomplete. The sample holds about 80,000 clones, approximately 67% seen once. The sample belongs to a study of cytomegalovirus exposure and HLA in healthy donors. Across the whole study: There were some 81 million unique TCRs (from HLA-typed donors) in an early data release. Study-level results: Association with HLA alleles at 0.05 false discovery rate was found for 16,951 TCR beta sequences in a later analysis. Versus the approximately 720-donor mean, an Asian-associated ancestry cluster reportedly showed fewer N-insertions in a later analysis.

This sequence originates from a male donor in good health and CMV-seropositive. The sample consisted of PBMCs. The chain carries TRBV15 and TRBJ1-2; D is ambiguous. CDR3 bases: TGTGCCACCAGCAGCGGAGGTCCGTCCGAGGATGGCTACACCTTC. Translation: CATSSGGPSEDGYTF.